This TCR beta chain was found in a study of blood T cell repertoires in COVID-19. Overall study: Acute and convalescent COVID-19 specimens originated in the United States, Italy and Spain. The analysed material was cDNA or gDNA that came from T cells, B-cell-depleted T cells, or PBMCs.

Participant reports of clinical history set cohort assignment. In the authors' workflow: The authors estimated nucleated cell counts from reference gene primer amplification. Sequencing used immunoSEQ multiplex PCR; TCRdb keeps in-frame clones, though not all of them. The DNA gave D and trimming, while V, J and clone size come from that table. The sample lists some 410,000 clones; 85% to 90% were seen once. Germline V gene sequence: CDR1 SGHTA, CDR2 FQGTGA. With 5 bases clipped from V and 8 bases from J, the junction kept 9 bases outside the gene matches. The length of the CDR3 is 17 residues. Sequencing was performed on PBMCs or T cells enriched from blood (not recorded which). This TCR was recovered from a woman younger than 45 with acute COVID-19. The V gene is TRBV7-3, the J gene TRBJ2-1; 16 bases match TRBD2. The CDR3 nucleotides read TGTGCCAGCAGCCCCCCGGGACTAGCGGGGGGGCCGGATGAGCAGTTCTTC. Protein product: CASSPPGLAGGPDEQFF.